These 27 T cell receptor beta chains were all obtained from the same sample, sequenced in a study of blood T cell repertoires in COVID-19. TCRdb's table, derived via immunoSEQ multiplex PCR, lists solely in-frame clones and lacks some. Counted here are 160,000 or so clones, 80% to 85% occurring once; the ten biggest clones make up about 8%. The sample taken for sequencing was PBMCs or T cells enriched from blood (not recorded which). The receptors derive from a woman in her 50s who had recovered from COVID-19.

The chain has TRBV28 and TRBJ1-5; 7 bases line up with TRBD1. V lost 1 base, J lost 2 bases, and 5 bases stayed unmatched. Germline CDR1 is MDHEN and CDR2 is SYDVKM. CDR3 length: 16 amino acids. The CDR3 DNA follows: TGTGCCAGCAGTTTATTACCCACAGGGGGCAATCAGCCCCAGCATTTT. It codes for CASSLLPTGGNQPQHF.

This sequence joins TRBV5-1 and TRBJ1-6; 7 bases are a match to TRBD1. The CDR3 covers 16 residues. Germline V gives CDR1 SGHRS, CDR2 YFSETQ. The ends lost 4 bases at V and 1 base at J; junction bases unmatched: 5. This chain's CDR3 is CASSTGEVSYNSPLHF. In DNA, the CDR3 is TGCGCCAGCAGCACAGGGGAGGTATCCTATAATTCACCCCTCCACTTT.

The chain carries TRBV7-8 and TRBJ1-1; D gene uncertain. CDR3 size: 15 residues. The V end lost 5 bases, the J end lost 0 bases, and 13 bases lay between the germline ends. Germline V lookup: CDR1 SGHVS, CDR2 FQNEAQ. The CDR3 DNA reads as TGTGCCAGCAGCCGAGGCGGCAGCTTGAACACTGAAGCTTTCTTT. Protein product: CASSRGGSLNTEAFF.

The chain carries TRBV5-4 and TRBJ1-2, with TRBD1 as a possible D gene (5 bases). Germline CDR1 reads SGHNT; CDR2 reads YYREEE (reference sequence). The ends were cut back, 4 bases at V and 8 bases at J, with 12 bases in the middle. The CDR3 is made up of 12 amino acids. Here the CDR3 DNA reads TGTGCCAGCAGCCCTCCGTCAGGGGGCTACACCTTC. Its translation is CASSPPSGGYTF. Supplemented by reference TRBV5-4 and TRBJ1-2, the full variable domain reads ETGVTQSPTHLIKTRGQQVTLRCSSQSGHNTVSWYQQALGQGPQFIFQYYREEENGRGNFPPRFSGLQFPNYSSELNVNALELDDSALYLCASSPPSGGYTFGSGTRLTVV.

The rearrangement links TRBV11-3 to TRBJ2-5; D gene ambiguous. CDR1 SGHNT and CDR2 YENEEA come from the germline V gene. This CDR3 contains 11 residues. V lost 7 bases, J lost 4 bases, and 7 bases lay in between. The CDR3: CASTRGETQYF. The CDR3 DNA reads as TGTGCCAGCACTAGAGGAGAGACCCAGTACTTC.

The rearrangement uses TRBV6-2 or TRBV6-3 and TRBJ1-2; D remains unclear. The length of the CDR3 is 13 residues. Germline-derived CDR1 and CDR2 are MNHEY and SVGEGT. V dropped 6 bases and J dropped 4 bases, with 12 bases sitting between them. CDR3 coding DNA: TGTGCCAGCAGCCTATCAGAAACCTATGGCTACACCTTC. It translates to CASSLSETYGYTF.

The chain carries TRBV7-2 and TRBJ1-1; no clear D gene. V was shortened by 1 base and J by 1 base, with 7 bases between the two germline ends. CDR1 and CDR2 (germline): SGHTA, FQGNSA. The CDR3 runs to 14 residues. The CDR3 sequence: CASSLGWQNTEAFF. The CDR3 region has the DNA TGTGCCAGCAGCTTAGGATGGCAGAACACTGAAGCTTTCTTT.

This clone was counted between two and nine times. The chain employs TRBV29-1 and TRBJ1-2, with D possibly TRBD1 on 5 matching bases. Trimming left V 5 bases short and J 8 bases short, with 18 bases between. The CDR3 runs 13 residues. Germline V gene sequence: CDR1 SQVTM, CDR2 ANQGSEA. The DNA for the CDR3 is TGCAGCGTTCGGACCAGGGAAGTAGGCGGCTACACCTTC. It translates to CSVRTREVGGYTF.

The chain has TRBV6-5 and TRBJ2-3, with TRBD1 identical over 9 bases. The length of the CDR3 is 16 residues. Germline-derived CDR1 and CDR2 are MNHEY and SVGAGI. The J segment lost 10 bases and the V segment lost 2 bases, leaving 13 bases of the junction unmatched. The CDR3: CASSYRDTPGTGPQYF. The CDR3 DNA sequence: TGTGCCAGCAGTTACCGAGACACCCCCGGGACAGGGCCGCAGTATTTT.

V gene TRBV29-1 combines with J gene TRBJ1-2; 8 bases fit TRBD1. The CDR3 runs to 14 residues. CDR1 SQVTM and CDR2 ANQGSEA come from the germline V gene. The V gene end was trimmed by 7 bases and the J gene end by 7 bases; junction bases not matched to a gene: 14. The CDR3 is CSADRWAGTGGYTF. CDR3 nucleotide sequence: TGCAGCGCAGACAGATGGGCAGGGACAGGTGGCTACACCTTC.

The chain carries TRBV30 and TRBJ1-2; TRBD1 aligns across 7 bases. Germline CDR1 reads GTSNPN; CDR2 reads SVGIG (reference sequence). With 0 bases clipped from V and 4 bases from J, the junction kept 5 bases outside the gene matches. This CDR3 is 14 amino acids long. CDR3 DNA sequence: TGTGCCTGGAGTGTCCCAAACAGGGGCTATGGCTACACCTTC. It is translated as CAWSVPNRGYGYTF. The full variable domain, in which reference TRBV30 and TRBJ1-2 provide the parts outside the CDR3, is SQTIHQWPATLVQPVGSPLSLECTVEGTSNPNLYWYRQAAGRGLQLLFYSVGIGQISSEVPQNLSASRPQDRQFILSSKKLLLSDSGFYLCAWSVPNRGYGYTFGSGTRLTVV.

The chain employs TRBV6-5 and TRBJ1-2; weak D call: TRBD1 (5 bases). The CDR3 totals 14 residues. Germline V gene lookup returns CDR1 MNHEY and CDR2 SVGAGI. V lost 6 bases and J lost 9, with 20 bases in between. CDR3 nucleotides: TGTGCCAGCAGCCCCTGGGAGGGGAAAGGGAGCTACACCTTC. Its protein is CASSPWEGKGSYTF.

This clone has just a few counts. This chain joins TRBV11-3 and TRBJ2-3; 11 nucleotides align to TRBD2. This CDR3 is 16 amino acids long. The V gene end was trimmed by 5 bases and the J gene end by 2 bases; junction bases not matched to a gene: 6. Germline CDR1 is SGHNT and CDR2 is YENEEA. In DNA, the CDR3 is TGTGCCAGCAGCCGAGGACTAGCGGGTACCACAGATACGCAGTATTTT. Protein product: CASSRGLAGTTDTQYF.

The CDR3 DNA is TGTGCCAGCAGTGACCCATGGACAGTCTCTGGGGCCAACGTCCTGACTTTC. It specifies CASSDPWTVSGANVLTF. The V call is TRBV6-1, the J call TRBJ2-6; a weak D match, TRBD1 (6 bases). The CDR3 runs 17 residues. V lost 3 bases and J 0 bases, leaving 12 bases between the germline ends. Germline lookup yields CDR1 MNHNS and CDR2 SASEGT.

The chain uses TRBV6-5 and TRBJ2-7; D is perhaps TRBD2 (5 bases). The V gene's germline CDR1 is MNHEY and CDR2 SVGAGI. CDR3 length: 14 residues. Trimming removed 4 bases from V and 3 bases from J, with 13 bases in between. CDR3: CASSSSLRGYEQYF. CDR3 nucleotide sequence: TGTGCCAGCAGTTCATCACTCCGGGGCTACGAGCAGTACTTC.

This chain joins TRBV24-1 and TRBJ1-2, with D unclear. The V and J ends lost 2 bases and 8 bases respectively, with 8 bases between them. Germline V gene sequence: CDR1 KGHDR, CDR2 SFDVKD. The CDR3 is 12 amino acids. The CDR3 spells CATSDSGFGYTF. The CDR3 DNA reads as TGTGCCACCAGTGATTCGGGGTTCGGCTACACCTTC.

This chain links TRBV5-1 with TRBJ2-3, with a tentative D call TRBD2 (5 bases). From germline, CDR1 is SGHRS and CDR2 YFSETQ. With 7 bases removed from V and 6 bases from J, the gap between germline ends came to 21 bases. The CDR3 covers 15 residues. Written as DNA, the CDR3 is TGCGCCAGCTCCCTAGGTGGGGAGTTTATTGATACGCAGTATTTT. Translating it yields CASSLGGEFIDTQYF.

V usage is TRBV12-3 or TRBV12-4 and J usage is TRBJ1-2; TRBD1 is a possible D gene (6 bases). V was clipped by 6 bases and J by 1 base, with 9 bases between them. The CDR3 is 13 residues long. The CDR3 spells CASRKGDNYGYTF. The DNA of the CDR3 is TGTGCCAGCAGGAAGGGGGATAACTATGGCTACACCTTC.

This rearrangement joins TRBV4-3 to TRBJ1-4, with D possibly TRBD1 on 5 matching bases. V was pared by 1 base and J by 7 bases, with 10 bases between. Germline V gene lookup returns CDR1 LGHNA and CDR2 YSLEER. This CDR3 spans 14 amino acids. The CDR3 reads CASSQAGLGEKLFF. In DNA, the CDR3 is TGCGCCAGCAGCCAAGCAGGGTTGGGTGAAAAACTGTTTTTT.

This chain connects TRBV20-1 to TRBJ1-1; D unclear. The CDR3 covers 11 residues. Between the trimmed V and J ends, which lost 6 bases and 11 bases, there was a span of 16 bases. Germline-derived CDR1 and CDR2 are DFQATT and SNEGSKA (reference sequence). CDR3 protein: CSAPNSGWAFF. The CDR3 DNA is TGCAGTGCGCCGAACTCGGGGTGGGCTTTCTTT.

This chain connects TRBV29-1 to TRBJ2-7; 10 nucleotides align to TRBD1. Germline-derived CDR1 and CDR2 are SQVTM and ANQGSEA. The CDR3 loop spans 11 amino acids. J was trimmed by 9 bases and V by 6 bases; bases with no gene match: 5. The CDR3 sequence is CSVRTGGLQYF. DNA for the CDR3: TGCAGCGTACGGACAGGGGGACTGCAGTACTTC.

The V and J genes are TRBV18 and TRBJ2-1, with a possible D match to TRBD1 (6 bases). The V end was cut by 6 bases, the J end by 3 bases, with 12 bases between. Germline lookup yields CDR1 KGHSH and CDR2 LQKENI. The CDR3 has 14 amino acids. This CDR3 reads CASSRDTLYNEQFF. As DNA, the CDR3 is TGTGCCAGCTCCCGGGACACCCTCTACAATGAGCAGTTCTTC.

CDR3 in amino acids: CASSQFRAQGAQHF. The CDR3 DNA is TGTGCCAGCAGCCAATTTCGGGCTCAGGGGGCCCAGCATTTT. The chain recombines TRBV3-1 (or the pseudogene TRBV3-2) with TRBJ1-5; 7 bases are shared with TRBD1. The germline V gene has CDR1 LGHDT and CDR2 YNNKEL (reference sequence). The CDR3 spans 14 residues. The trim removed 2 bases at V and 11 bases at J, leaving 9 bases unmatched.

This chain joins TRBV2 and TRBJ1-1, with D possibly being TRBD1 (6 bases). Per germline, CDR1 SNHLY and CDR2 FYNNEI. Trimming took 7 bases from V and 5 from J, leaving 14 bases between them. The CDR3 loop spans 13 amino acids. CDR3 protein: CASIRGAITEAFF. The DNA for the CDR3 is TGTGCCAGCATTCGGGGGGCGATAACTGAAGCTTTCTTT.

V and J are TRBV4-2 and TRBJ2-5, with D possibly being TRBD2 (6 bases). This CDR3 has 17 residues. The ends were cut back, 4 bases at V and 2 bases at J, with 20 bases in the middle. Germline CDR1 LGHNA, CDR2 YNFKEQ. The CDR3 DNA reads TGTGCCAGCAGCCTTACCGGGGGTGCGGGTTTGCAAGAGACCCAGTACTTC. Translated: CASSLTGGAGLQETQYF.

The chain joins TRBV3-1 (or the pseudogene TRBV3-2) to TRBJ1-5; possibly TRBD1 for D (5 bases). The V gene's germline CDR1 is LGHDT and CDR2 YNNKEL (reference sequence). V was trimmed by 3 bases and J by 5 bases, leaving 8 bases between them. The CDR3 length is 13 residues. The CDR3 is CASSHGGDQPQHF. The CDR3 DNA reads TGTGCCAGCAGCCACGGAGGGGATCAGCCCCAGCATTTT.

The chain joins TRBV29-1 to TRBJ1-1, with D unclear. V gave up 6 bases and J gave up 2 bases, with 16 bases separating them. In germline, CDR1 is SQVTM, CDR2 ANQGSEA. The CDR3 is made up of 14 amino acids. The CDR3: CSVTRGNRNTEAFF. In DNA form, the CDR3 reads TGCAGCGTAACACGAGGGAATCGAAACACTGAAGCTTTCTTT.